Presented here are 14 T cell receptor beta chains from one specimen sequenced in a study of blood T cells in healthy people across ages (dated by TCRdb to 2015 to 2017). Receptors were amplified or captured by 5' RACE. These reads were obtained on an Illumina HiSeq 2500. A second PCR of roughly 7 to 11 cycles was performed with a sample-barcoded 5' primer and a J-beta primer mix. TCRdb reprocessing: public reads trimmed at Q25 with fastp, clones called with MiXCR, in-frame beta chains kept. Records with the same CDR3 protein are collapsed into one entry carrying the most frequent genes and DNA. This sample has 780,000 or so distinct CDR3 sequences in its table, and roughly three fifths of those were observed once. The top ten clones comprise around 25% of the sample. The specimen was blood. These receptors all come from a man aged 35 to 55 in good health.

This sequence joins TRBV2 and TRBJ2-7; 9 bases align to TRBD2. With the DNA end fitting TRBJ2-5 better, the J assignment may be wrong. Germline CDR1 is SNHLY and CDR2 is FYNNEI. The CDR3 has 17 amino acids. CDR3 nucleotides: TGTGCCAGCAGTCTCAAGGACAGCGGGGGGCCGGGGGAGACCCAGTACTTC. It encodes CASSLKDSGGPGETQYF.

The CDR3 DNA reads as TGTGCCAGCAGCCTGACAGGCCCCTCCTCTGGGGCCAACGTCCTGACTTTC. This sequence encodes CASSLTGPSSGANVLTF. The chain combines TRBV6-2 or TRBV6-3 with TRBJ2-6, with TRBD1 as a possible D gene (6 bases). CDR1 is MNHEY, CDR2 SVGEGT, per germline. Trimming removed 6 bases at V and 0 bases at J, with 15 bases between. This CDR3 has 17 amino acids.

Remarks on this clonotype: At one boundary the junction diverges from the germline segment, which might be a read error. The rearrangement uses TRBV5-1 and TRBJ2-5; the D is unclear. Per germline, CDR1 SGHRS and CDR2 YFSETQ. The CDR3 loop spans 11 amino acids. In nucleotides, the CDR3 is TGCGCCTGCAGCGTGACGGAGACCCAGTACTTC. It translates to CACSVTETQYF.

The V gene is TRBV27, the J gene TRBJ1-5; D is unclear. Germline assignment: CDR1 MNHEY and CDR2 SMNVEV (reference sequence). The CDR3 runs to 14 residues. Trimming pared 10 bases from V and 0 bases from J, leaving 13 bases between. The CDR3: CATHEHYSNQPQHF. DNA for the CDR3: TGTGCCACCCACGAACATTATAGCAATCAGCCCCAGCATTTT.

This chain uses TRBV7-9 with TRBJ2-7; 10 nucleotides line up with TRBD1. This CDR3 region has 19 residues. The junction had 17 bases not matched to a gene; V was cut back by 4 bases and J by 2 bases. Germline V gene sequence: CDR1 SEHNR, CDR2 FQNEAQ (reference sequence). CDR3 DNA sequence: TGTGCCAGCAGCTCAACTACCGGGACAGGGGCCCCACTCGCCTACGAGCAGTACTTC. It yields the protein CASSSTTGTGAPLAYEQYF.

The rearrangement joins TRBV3-1 to TRBJ2-4, with D unclear. Germline V gene lookup returns CDR1 LGHDT and CDR2 YNNKEL (reference sequence). V was trimmed by 1 base and J by 8 bases, leaving 9 bases between them. The CDR3 has 13 residues. The CDR3 DNA follows: TGTGCCAGCAGCCAAGTGACTCGGGACATTCAGTACTTC. Amino acids: CASSQVTRDIQYF.

This chain uses TRBV9 with TRBJ2-7, with 9 bases lining up with TRBD1. V was pared by 3 bases and J by 2 bases, with 3 bases of the junction left unmatched. CDR1 and CDR2 (germline): SGDLS, YYNGEE. CDR3 length: 14 residues. The CDR3 sequence: CASSARDRAYEQYF. In DNA form, the CDR3 reads TGTGCCAGCAGCGCACGGGACAGGGCCTACGAGCAGTACTTC. The full variable domain, completed using reference TRBV9 and TRBJ2-7, is DSGVTQTPKHLITATGQRVTLRCSPRSGDLSVYWYQQSLDQGLQFLIQYYNGEERAKGNILERFSAQQFPDLHSELNLSSLELGDSALYFCASSARDRAYEQYFGPGTRLTVT.

This clonotype turned up a few times. The V call is TRBV29-1, the J call TRBJ2-7, with TRBD1 matching over 7 bases. CDR3 length equals 14 residues. From germline, CDR1 is SQVTM and CDR2 ANQGSEA. J lost 3 bases, V lost 3 bases, and 8 bases had no gene match. The CDR3 loop is CSVDVNRGFYEQYF. The DNA for the CDR3 is TGCAGCGTTGATGTGAACAGGGGTTTCTACGAGCAGTACTTC.

This clonotype turned up a few times. The chain carries TRBV29-1 and TRBJ2-1, with 7 nucleotides matching TRBD1. In germline, CDR1 is SQVTM, CDR2 ANQGSEA. This CDR3 spans 15 amino acids. With 7 bases clipped from V and 10 bases from J, the junction kept 19 bases outside the gene matches. CDR3 sequence reads: CSAKETGKGTREQFF. As DNA, the CDR3 is TGCAGCGCAAAAGAGACAGGGAAGGGGACACGGGAGCAGTTCTTC.

This chain uses TRBV7-9 with TRBJ2-1; no firm D call. Per the germline V gene, CDR1 is SEHNR and CDR2 is FQNEAQ (reference sequence). V was pared by 2 bases and J by 2 bases, with 4 bases between. The CDR3 contains 13 residues. CDR3 amino acids: CASSLHTYNEQFF. CDR3 DNA sequence: TGTGCCAGCAGCTTACACACCTACAATGAGCAGTTCTTC.

This clonotype appeared a single time. V is TRBV20-1 and J is TRBJ2-3; 12 bases are a match to TRBD2. J gave up 5 bases and V 8 bases, and 5 bases lay outside the gene matches. The CDR3 loop spans 13 amino acids. Germline loops: CDR1 DFQATT, CDR2 SNEGSKA (reference sequence). CDR3 amino acids: CSRTSGVGDTQYF. For the CDR3, the DNA is TGCAGTCGGACTAGCGGGGTGGGAGATACGCAGTATTTT.

With regard to this clonotype: At one end, the junction sequence differs from germline, possibly due to a read error. The V call is TRBV3-1, the J call TRBJ1-6; D not resolved. Germline CDR1 and CDR2: LGHDT and YNNKEL (reference sequence). This CDR3 has 13 amino acids. CDR3 region: CASGQERDSPLHF. CDR3 DNA sequence: TGTGCCAGCGGCCAAGAGAGGGATTCACCCCTCCACTTT.

The chain has TRBV6-1 and TRBJ1-6, with no clear D. Trimming left V 4 bases short and J 9 bases short, with 13 bases between. CDR3 length: 14 residues. Germline lookup yields CDR1 MNHNS and CDR2 SASEGT. The CDR3 nucleotides read TGTGCCAGCAGTGCTGACTGGAGTTCTTCACCCCTCCACTTT. It translates to CASSADWSSSPLHF.

The V call is TRBV9, the J call TRBJ1-1, with 7 bases lining up with TRBD1. V gave up 2 bases and J gave up 4 bases; unmatched junction bases: 2. This CDR3 is built from 13 residues. Germline CDR1 and CDR2: SGDLS and YYNGEE. CDR3 amino acids: CASSVTGITEAFF. The CDR3 DNA reads as TGTGCCAGCAGCGTGACAGGGATCACTGAAGCTTTCTTT.